Presented here are 30 T cell receptor beta chains from one specimen sequenced in a study of shared clonotypes between healthy human individuals. Sequenced by immunoSEQ multiplex PCR; TCRdb stores in-frame clones only, minus some. This sample yields millions of clones, of which around 90% are seen a single time; around 0.15% belongs to the top ten. The specimen sequenced was naive CD4+ T cells sorted from blood. Subset reported: CD45RA+ positively selected. The origin of the receptors is a man aged 18-30 years in good health.

The rearrangement joins TRBV7-9 to TRBJ1-4; weak D call: TRBD1 (5 bases). V lost 3 bases, J lost 7 bases, and 15 bases lay in between. There are 15 residues in the CDR3. Germline V gene data show CDR1 as SEHNR and CDR2 as FQNEAQ (reference sequence). CDR3 sequence reads: CASSLSVRGSEKLFF. CDR3 bases: TGTGCCAGCAGCTTGTCCGTACGGGGGAGTGAAAAACTGTTTTTT.

The V call is TRBV13, the J call TRBJ2-4, with 7 bases aligning to TRBD1. CDR3 length: 16 residues. Losses at the gene ends were 5 bases for V and 4 bases for J; bases not matched to a gene: 11. Germline CDR1 and CDR2: PRHDT and FYEKMQ (reference sequence). In nucleotides, the CDR3 is TGTGCCAGCAGCCATACGATCGGGACAGCTAAAAACATTCAGTACTTC. This encodes CASSHTIGTAKNIQYF. The variable domain in full, with the rest retrieved from reference TRBV13 and TRBJ2-4, is AAGVIQSPRHLIKEKRETATLKCYPIPRHDTVYWYQQGPGQDPQFLISFYEKMQSDKGSIPDRFSAQQFSDYHSELNMSSLELGDSALYFCASSHTIGTAKNIQYFGAGTRLSVL.

The V gene is TRBV7-2, the J gene TRBJ2-7; D not certain. Germline V gives CDR1 SGHTA, CDR2 FQGNSA. The ends were cut back, 7 bases at V and 1 base at J, with 14 bases in the middle. The CDR3 totals 14 residues. The chain's CDR3 is CASTMGTGSYEQYF. CDR3 DNA sequence: TGTGCCAGCACCATGGGAACTGGATCCTACGAGCAGTACTTC.

As for this clone: The sample holds other DNA sequences that translate to the same CDR3. The rearrangement links TRBV7-9 to TRBJ1-4; D possibly corresponds to TRBD1 (5 bases). CDR1 and CDR2 from the germline V gene are SEHNR and FQNEAQ (reference sequence). CDR3 length equals 13 residues. Trimming took 5 bases from V and 5 from J, leaving 9 bases between them. CDR3 amino acids: CASSRGMNEKLFF. The CDR3 nucleotides are TGTGCCAGCAGCCGGGGGATGAATGAAAAACTGTTTTTT.

The chain employs TRBV4-1 and TRBJ2-1; 8 bases map to TRBD1. Losses at the gene ends were 0 bases for V and 5 bases for J; bases not matched to a gene: 9. Germline V gene sequence: CDR1 MGHRA, CDR2 YSYEKL. The CDR3 is 17 amino acids. CDR3: CASSQDGVGTGHNEQFF. The DNA of the CDR3 is TGCGCCAGCAGCCAAGATGGAGTGGGGACAGGTCACAATGAGCAGTTCTTC.

The chain joins TRBV28 to TRBJ2-1, with 7 nucleotides matching TRBD1. Germline loops: CDR1 MDHEN, CDR2 SYDVKM. The V and J ends lost 2 bases and 9 bases, in that order; junction bases with no gene match: 13. The CDR3 is made up of 16 amino acids. In DNA form, the CDR3 reads TGTGCCAGCAGTTTAATTACAGCAGGGGGTACCACTGAGCAGTTCTTC. Encoded protein: CASSLITAGGTTEQFF.

The chain links TRBV5-1 to TRBJ2-3; D could derive from TRBD1 or TRBD2 (6 bases each). V was trimmed by 1 base and J by 0 bases, leaving 12 bases between them. Germline-derived CDR1 and CDR2 are SGHRS and YFSETQ. The CDR3 extends over 16 amino acids. The CDR3 region is CASSLQPGASTDTQYF. Written as DNA, the CDR3 is TGCGCCAGCAGCTTGCAACCGGGGGCTAGCACAGATACGCAGTATTTT.

Notes on this clone: In the same sample, other DNA sequences code for this CDR3. This chain joins TRBV18 and TRBJ2-7; D gene uncertain. Looked up from germline, CDR1 is KGHSH and CDR2 is LQKENI. The V end lost 3 bases, the J end lost 0 bases, and 9 bases lay between the germline ends. CDR3 length equals 14 residues. The CDR3 nucleotides read TGTGCCAGCTCACCTACCGGAAACTCCTACGAGCAGTACTTC. It encodes CASSPTGNSYEQYF.

This clone was observed a handful of times. The same CDR3 can be traced to other DNA sequences in this sample. The chain joins TRBV4-1 to TRBJ1-2; the D gene is possibly TRBD1 (6 bases). There are 13 residues in the CDR3. V was clipped by 3 bases and J by 8 bases, with 13 bases between them. The V gene's germline CDR1 is MGHRA and CDR2 YSYEKL. Here the CDR3 reads CASSQASGDGYTF. The CDR3 DNA is TGCGCCAGCAGCCAGGCCTCAGGGGACGGCTACACCTTC.

In its sample, this clone was seen once. This chain uses TRBV19 with TRBJ2-7; the D gene is possibly TRBD1 (7 bases). The V end lost 6 bases, the J end lost 3 bases, and 21 bases lay between the germline ends. Germline V gene data show CDR1 as LNHDA and CDR2 as SQIVND (reference sequence). The CDR3 has 16 residues. CDR3 loop: CASSGGLGTDLYEQYF. The CDR3 DNA follows: TGTGCCAGTAGCGGGGGTCTCGGGACAGATCTCTACGAGCAGTACTTC. The full variable domain, completed using reference TRBV19 and TRBJ2-7, is DGGITQSPKYLFRKEGQNVTLSCEQNLNHDAMYWYRQDPGQGLRLIYYSQIVNDFQKGDIAEGYSVSREKKESFPLTVTSAQKNPTAFYLCASSGGLGTDLYEQYFGPGTRLTVT.

Note on this clone: Other DNA variants within this sample encode the same CDR3. The chain uses TRBV5-4 and TRBJ2-2; D not certain. The CDR3 runs to 14 residues. Trimming took off 3 bases at V and 0 bases at J, with 6 bases between the two ends. CDR1 is SGHNT and CDR2 is YYREEE in the germline V gene (reference sequence). CDR3 coding DNA: TGTGCCAGCAGCTGGCGCGCGAACACCGGGGAGCTGTTTTTT. It codes for CASSWRANTGELFF. The complete variable domain, with remaining parts taken from reference TRBV5-4 and TRBJ2-2, reads ETGVTQSPTHLIKTRGQQVTLRCSSQSGHNTVSWYQQALGQGPQFIFQYYREEENGRGNFPPRFSGLQFPNYSSELNVNALELDDSALYLCASSWRANTGELFFGEGSRLTVL.

The chain has TRBV28 and TRBJ2-7; D perhaps matches TRBD1 (5 bases). V gave up 6 bases and J gave up 0 bases, with 15 bases separating them. The CDR3 is made up of 15 amino acids. Germline assignment: CDR1 MDHEN and CDR2 SYDVKM. The CDR3 reads CASRRQEGDSYEQYF. Here the CDR3 DNA reads TGTGCCAGCAGGCGGCAAGAAGGGGACTCCTACGAGCAGTACTTC. The full variable domain, completed using reference TRBV28 and TRBJ2-7, is DVKVTQSSRYLVKRTGEKVFLECVQDMDHENMFWYRQDPGLGLRLIYFSYDVKMKEKGDIPEGYSVSREKKERFSLILESASTNQTSMYLCASRRQEGDSYEQYFGPGTRLTVT.

The chain combines TRBV10-1 with TRBJ2-2; D call uncertain. Germline CDR1 and CDR2: WNHNN and SYGVQD (reference sequence). The CDR3 has 14 residues. The V end was cut by 3 bases, the J end by 3 bases, with 8 bases between. The CDR3 DNA reads as TGCGCCAGCAGTGAAGATGGGTACACCGGGGAGCTGTTTTTT. This sequence encodes CASSEDGYTGELFF.

The chain employs TRBV2 and TRBJ1-1; no clear D gene. The germline CDR1 and CDR2 sequences are SNHLY and FYNNEI. The CDR3 totals 14 residues. The V and J ends lost 1 base and 5 bases respectively, with 11 bases between them. Here the CDR3 DNA reads TGTGCCAGCAGTGAAGGAGGGCCGGGGACTGAAGCTTTCTTT. Protein product: CASSEGGPGTEAFF. Full variable domain (outside the CDR3, taken from reference TRBV2 and TRBJ1-1): EPEVTQTPSHQVTQMGQEVILRCVPISNHLYFYWYRQILGQKVEFLVSFYNNEISEKSEIFDDQFSVERPDGSNFTLKIRSTKLEDSAMYFCASSEGGPGTEAFFGQGTRLTVV.

This clone occurred once. The V call is TRBV7-9, the J call TRBJ2-5; 12 bases align to TRBD2. The CDR3 runs 17 residues. Germline V gene data show CDR1 as SEHNR and CDR2 as FQNEAQ (reference sequence). The J segment lost 2 bases and the V segment lost 6 bases, leaving 10 bases of the junction unmatched. CDR3 sequence (DNA): TGTGCCAGCAGAACGACTAGCGGGGGACCCGTTCAAGAGACCCAGTACTTC. Protein product: CASRTTSGGPVQETQYF.

With regard to this clone: In the same sample, other DNA sequences code for this CDR3. The chain couples TRBV18 to TRBJ2-3, with TRBD2 identical over 8 bases. The CDR3 covers 16 residues. The ends lost 3 bases at V and 3 bases at J; junction bases unmatched: 8. Germline V gives CDR1 KGHSH, CDR2 LQKENI. This CDR3 reads CASSPPLGGGTDTQYF. DNA for the CDR3: TGTGCCAGCTCACCGCCCCTCGGGGGGGGGACAGATACGCAGTATTTT. The entire variable domain, with the rest obtained from reference TRBV18 and TRBJ2-3, is as follows: NAGVMQNPRHLVRRRGQEARLRCSPMKGHSHVYWYRQLPEEGLKFMVYLQKENIIDESGMPKERFSAEFPKEGPSILRIQQVVRGDSAAYFCASSPPLGGGTDTQYFGPGTRLTVL.

The gene calls are TRBV5-1 and TRBJ1-4, with no clear D. Germline-derived CDR1 and CDR2 are SGHRS and YFSETQ. The V end lost 0 bases, the J end lost 7 bases, and 7 bases lay between the germline ends. This CDR3 has 13 amino acids. CDR3 nucleotide sequence: TGCGCCAGCAGCTTGGCCGCAGGTGAAAAACTGTTTTTT. Its translation is CASSLAAGEKLFF.

The chain uses TRBV6-4 and TRBJ2-3; weak D call: TRBD1 (6 bases). Germline V CDR1 and CDR2: MRHNA, SNTAGT. The V gene lost 6 bases and the J gene lost 0 bases, with 16 bases spanning the gap. The CDR3 has 16 amino acids. In nucleotides, the CDR3 is TGTGCCAGCAGAGCCGAGGGACACATTAGCACAGATACGCAGTATTTT. This codes for CASRAEGHISTDTQYF.

J is TRBJ2-1 and V is TRBV7-9, with 8 bases matching TRBD2. The CDR3 consists of 15 residues. V trimming: 5 bases; J trimming: 3 bases; junction bases outside the gene matches: 6. Germline V lookup: CDR1 SEHNR, CDR2 FQNEAQ (reference sequence). CDR3 protein: CASSHVAGGYNEQFF. CDR3 bases: TGTGCCAGCAGCCATGTGGCGGGGGGCTACAATGAGCAGTTCTTC.

In the case of this clone: Germline and junction disagree at one end, which may indicate a read error. The chain combines TRBV7-7 with TRBJ2-1; D not resolved. The germline gives CDR1 SSHAT, CDR2 FNYEAQ (reference sequence). The CDR3 is 14 amino acids. The CDR3 spells CASSLAPFQNEQFF. In DNA, the CDR3 is TGTGCTAGCAGCTTAGCCCCTTTTCAAAATGAGCAGTTCTTC.

The chain carries TRBV9 and TRBJ2-5; D unresolved. Germline V gene lookup returns CDR1 SGDLS and CDR2 YYNGEE. The length of the CDR3 is 13 residues. Trimming took off 5 bases at V and 3 bases at J, with 11 bases between the two ends. CDR3 residues: CASSLGSEETQYF. In DNA, the CDR3 is TGTGCCAGCAGTCTCGGATCGGAAGAGACCCAGTACTTC. The full variable domain, with the rest looked up from reference TRBV9 and TRBJ2-5, is DSGVTQTPKHLITATGQRVTLRCSPRSGDLSVYWYQQSLDQGLQFLIQYYNGEERAKGNILERFSAQQFPDLHSELNLSSLELGDSALYFCASSLGSEETQYFGPGTRLLVL.

V is TRBV9 and J is TRBJ2-2, with 8 positions matching TRBD1. With 5 bases clipped from V and 4 bases from J, the junction kept 7 bases outside the gene matches. CDR1 is SGDLS and CDR2 is YYNGEE in the germline V gene. CDR3 length equals 15 residues. The CDR3 protein is CASSTRTGPTGELFF. The DNA of the CDR3 is TGTGCCAGCAGTACTCGGACAGGGCCCACCGGGGAGCTGTTTTTT.

As concerns this clone: The same CDR3 also results from other DNA sequences found in this sample. CDR3 sequence reads: CAWSKLTDTQYF. DNA for the CDR3: TGTGCCTGGAGTAAACTAACAGATACGCAGTATTTT. J is TRBJ2-3 and V is TRBV30; D is ambiguous. V was shortened by 2 bases and J by 3 bases, with 6 bases between the two germline ends. Looked up from germline, CDR1 is GTSNPN and CDR2 is SVGIG (reference sequence). The CDR3 is 12 residues long.

This clone appeared once. The rearrangement uses TRBV10-3 and TRBJ2-1, with 8 bases that match TRBD1. The V gene end was trimmed by 10 bases and the J gene end by 3 bases; junction bases not matched to a gene: 2. CDR3 length equals 12 residues. CDR1 is ENHRY and CDR2 is SYGVKD in the germline V gene. DNA of the CDR3: TGTGCCACGGGACAGGACTACAATGAGCAGTTCTTC. Amino acid sequence: CATGQDYNEQFF.

The chain uses TRBV18 and TRBJ2-1, with TRBD2 identical over 8 bases. Germline values: CDR1 KGHSH, CDR2 LQKENI. The CDR3 totals 16 residues. Germline trimming cut 4 bases from V and 5 bases from J; bases unmatched to any gene: 10. CDR3 DNA sequence: TGTGCCAGCTCACAACTGAGCCTACTAGCGGACAATGAGCAGTTCTTC. Translating gives CASSQLSLLADNEQFF.

This sequence joins TRBV15 and TRBJ2-7; D remains unclear. CDR1 and CDR2 from the germline V gene are LNHNV and YYDKDF (reference sequence). Trimming left V 0 bases short and J 4 bases short, with 7 bases between. This CDR3 is built from 13 residues. CDR3 sequence reads: CATSRDIDYEQYF. The CDR3 nucleotides read TGTGCCACCAGCAGAGATATAGATTACGAGCAGTACTTC. The full variable domain, in which reference TRBV15 and TRBJ2-7 provide the parts outside the CDR3, is DAMVIQNPRYQVTQFGKPVTLSCSQTLNHNVMYWYQQKSSQAPKLLFHYYDKDFNNEADTPDNFQSRRPNTSFCFLDIRSPGLGDTAMYLCATSRDIDYEQYFGPGTRLTVT.

The chain is built from TRBV7-2 and TRBJ1-1; no clear D gene. The CDR3 runs to 15 residues. Trimming stripped 1 base from V and 2 bases from J, with 11 bases between. The germline gives CDR1 SGHTA, CDR2 FQGNSA. The CDR3 coding sequence is TGTGCCAGCAGCTTAGAAATGGGCAGAAACACTGAAGCTTTCTTT. It yields the protein CASSLEMGRNTEAFF.

In DNA, the CDR3 is TGTGCCACCAGCAGGAAATTGGACTCCGCAAGAGGTGGCTACACCTTC. As protein: CATSRKLDSARGGYTF. The chain recombines TRBV15 with TRBJ1-2; no definite D call. CDR3 size: 16 residues. Trimming left V 3 bases short and J 7 bases short, with 21 bases between. CDR1 is LNHNV, CDR2 YYDKDF, per germline (reference sequence).

This chain joins TRBV7-2 and TRBJ2-1; 12 bases align to TRBD2. The germline CDR1 and CDR2 sequences are SGHTA and FQGNSA. This CDR3 has 18 amino acids. V shed 1 base and J 0 bases; nucleotides not matched to a gene: 4. Here the CDR3 DNA reads TGTGCCAGCAGCTTAGGGCTAGCGGGGGGGAGCTCCTACAATGAGCAGTTCTTC. As protein: CASSLGLAGGSSYNEQFF.

The chain links TRBV29-1 to TRBJ1-1; the D gene is possibly TRBD1 (5 bases). With 7 bases removed from V and 2 bases from J, the gap between germline ends came to 14 bases. Germline V gene data show CDR1 as SQVTM and CDR2 as ANQGSEA. CDR3 length: 13 residues. CDR3 in DNA: TGCAGCGCCCTGGGGGGGGGTAACACTGAAGCTTTCTTT. Residues: CSALGGGNTEAFF.